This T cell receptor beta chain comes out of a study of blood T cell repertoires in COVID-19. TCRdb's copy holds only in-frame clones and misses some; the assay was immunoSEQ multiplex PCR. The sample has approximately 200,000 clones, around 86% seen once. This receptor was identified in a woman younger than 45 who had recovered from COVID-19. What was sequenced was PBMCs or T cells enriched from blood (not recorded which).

DNA for the CDR3: TGTGCCAGCAGCTTAGCGCTCGGGAGGGCGAACAATGAGCAGTTCTTC. Translation: CASSLALGRANNEQFF. This sequence joins TRBV7-9 and TRBJ2-1; 8 bases align to TRBD2. The CDR3 length is 16 residues. The V gene's germline CDR1 is SEHNR and CDR2 FQNEAQ (reference sequence). The V and J ends lost 0 bases and 5 bases, in that order; junction bases with no gene match: 6.